This TCR beta chain appears in the sequencing data of a study of blood T cells in healthy people across ages. Combining a sample-barcoded 5' primer with a J-beta primer mix, a second PCR ran for roughly 6 to 11 cycles. One entry per CDR3 protein, called by TCRdb with MiXCR from the 5' RACE reads. The table has 800,000 to 950,000 distinct CDR3 sequences, roughly 43% seen once. Peripheral blood, about 10 milliliters per donor, was collected. The receptor's source is a young man in good health. Input material: blood.

As DNA, the CDR3 is TGTGCTAGTGGTTCCCAGGGGGAACACGAGACCCAGTACTTC. It is translated as CASGSQGEHETQYF. V gene TRBV12-5 combines with J gene TRBJ2-5; 7 bases are shared with TRBD1. The CDR3 contains 14 residues. CDR1 is LGHNT, CDR2 FRNRAP, per germline. V was clipped by 4 bases and J by 5 bases; unmatched bases: 7.